This TCR beta chain was captured by sequencing in a study of T cells in Graves' hyperthyroidism and ophthalmopathy. As for the study in general: Upon initial diagnosis and before any treatment, peripheral blood was collected. Findings of the study overall: The model's output predicted ophthalmopathy at a median of about 6.5 months prior to onset.

The CDR3 contains 15 residues. Deletions cut 4 bases from V and 4 bases from J, with 17 bases between. The germline CDR1 and CDR2 sequences are SGDLS and YYNGEE. This clonotype was observed a few times. Its matching antigen is unknown. Researchers took RNA transcripts and amplified the TCR beta CDR3 regions from them. With the HTBI primer set, the TCR CDR3 went through a first round of RT-PCR. Via MiXCR, TCRdb re-called the multiplex PCR reads, giving one row per CDR3 protein. This table holds over 700,000 distinct CDR3 sequences, under 20% found once. Disease duration under 2 months; hyperthyroidism patients were aged 18 to 65.

The chain recombines TRBV9 with TRBJ1-1; D possibly corresponds to TRBD1 (6 bases). The sequenced material came from blood. This TCR was sampled from a woman aged 45 to 65 with Graves' hyperthyroidism that later progressed to Graves' ophthalmopathy. CDR3 region: CASSPDRYRSTEAFF. DNA of the CDR3: TGTGCCAGCAGCCCAGACAGGTATAGAAGCACTGAAGCTTTCTTT.